The 2 T cell receptor beta chains below all came from one sample that was sequenced in a study of cytomegalovirus exposure and HLA in healthy donors. TCRdb keeps only in-frame clones here, not all; method: immunoSEQ multiplex PCR. Here the sample spans 150,000 to 200,000 clones, more than 65% being singletons. The sequenced material came from PBMCs. These receptor sequences come from a woman under 30 in good health and CMV-seropositive.

This clone counts as medium-sized. V gene TRBV5-1 combines with J gene TRBJ2-7; TRBD1 matches 7 bases. CDR3 length: 14 amino acids. Trimming removed 3 bases from V and 0 bases from J; junction bases left unmatched: 3. Germline loops: CDR1 SGHRS, CDR2 YFSETQ. The CDR3 sequence: CASSWDSVSYEQYF. The CDR3 DNA reads TGCGCCAGCAGCTGGGACAGTGTCTCCTACGAGCAGTACTTC.

The chain recombines TRBV7-7 with TRBJ2-5; 7 nucleotides line up with TRBD1. J gave up 9 bases and V 4 bases, and 11 bases lay outside the gene matches. The CDR3 runs to 14 residues. Germline CDR1 SSHAT, CDR2 FNYEAQ (reference sequence). CDR3: CASSSRRDSWAQYF. In DNA, the CDR3 is TGTGCCAGCAGCTCGCGCCGGGACAGTTGGGCCCAGTACTTC. The variable domain in full, with the rest retrieved from reference TRBV7-7 and TRBJ2-5, is GAGVSQSPRYKVTKRGQDVTLRCDPISSHATLYWYQQALGQGPEFLTYFNYEAQPDKSGLPSDRFSAERPEGSISTLTIQRTEQRDSAMYRCASSSRRDSWAQYFGPGTRLLVL.